The present T cell receptor beta chain was sequenced within a study of regulatory T cells in long-lasting Graves disease. A single count supports this clonotype. At one of its ends the junction is not consistent with the germline gene, which may arise from a read error. To make TCR beta libraries, researchers used iRepertoire HTBI primers and Arm-PCR of CDR3 regions. From the multiplex PCR reads, TCRdb called clonotypes with MiXCR, one entry per CDR3 protein. Found here are a few hundred thousand distinct CDR3 sequences, about an eighth of them singletons; the top ten hold over 15%. As for time point: newly diagnosed GD, antithyroid drugs for less than 3 months. PBMC-extracted RNA yielded the TCR library. Patients came through an endocrinology department, and that department was in Xi'an, China. From germline, CDR1 is MDHEN and CDR2 SYDVKM. The CDR3 totals 19 residues. These data were also filed under a second study, of T cells in Graves' hyperthyroidism and ophthalmopathy. That investigation notes: First-round RT-PCR of the TCR CDR3 relied on the HTBI primer set.

The sample in question was peripheral blood mononuclear cells (PBMCs), obtained at new diagnosis, from a patient treated with antithyroid drugs. The chain couples TRBV28 to TRBJ2-2, with 8 bases fitting TRBD1. The sequence was obtained from a woman younger than 35 with Graves disease. The CDR3 DNA sequence: TGTGCCAGCAGTTTATCTACCCTGTGGCAGGGGGCGCGAACCGGGGAGCGGTTTTTT. It translates to CASSLSTLWQGARTGERFF.